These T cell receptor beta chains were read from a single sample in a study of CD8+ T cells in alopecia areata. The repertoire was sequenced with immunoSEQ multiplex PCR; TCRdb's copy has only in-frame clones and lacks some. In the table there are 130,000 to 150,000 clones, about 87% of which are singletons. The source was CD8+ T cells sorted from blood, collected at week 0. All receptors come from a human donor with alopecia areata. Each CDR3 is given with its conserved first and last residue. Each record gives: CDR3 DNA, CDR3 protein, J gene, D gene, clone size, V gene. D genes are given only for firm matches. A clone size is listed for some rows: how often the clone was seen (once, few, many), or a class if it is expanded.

TGTGCCAGCAGCTCCCGACAGGGAACTGGGGCCAACGTCCTGACTTTC | CASSSRQGTGANVLTF | TRBJ2-6 | TRBD1 | NA | TRBV7-9
TGTGCCAGCAGCGACAGGGGGCAGGCGACGAACACCGGGGAGCTGTTTTTT | CASSDRGQATNTGELFF | TRBJ2-2 | TRBD1 | NA | TRBV7-9
TGCAGCGTTGAGGAGGGCACAGGTGGCACCGGGGAGCTGTTTTTT | CSVEEGTGGTGELFF | TRBJ2-2 | NA | NA | TRBV29-1
TGCAGCGTTGTACCCCCCCCCTCCTACAATGAGCAGTTCTTC | CSVVPPPSYNEQFF | TRBJ2-1 | NA | NA | TRBV29-1
TGTGCCAGCAGTGAATTCAGGGATCCCTATGGCTACACCTTC | CASSEFRDPYGYTF | TRBJ1-2 | NA | NA | TRBV25-1
TGTGCCAGCAGCCTTAAGACAGGCGAAGGATGTTACGAGCAGTACTTC | CASSLKTGEGCYEQYF | TRBJ2-7 | NA | NA | TRBV7-9
TGTGCCAGCAGCGGTGACAGGGGGCAAGACGAGCAGTACTTC | CASSGDRGQDEQYF | TRBJ2-7 | TRBD1 | NA | TRBV5-6
TGTGCCGGGGAAGCGGATACGCAGTATTTT | CAGEADTQYF | TRBJ2-3 | NA | NA | TRBV2
TGCGCCAGCAGCCAAGAGGTAATGAACACCGGGGAGCTGTTTTTT | CASSQEVMNTGELFF | TRBJ2-2 | NA | NA | TRBV4-1
TGTGCCAGCAGTTCGACGCAATACGAGCAGTACTTC | CASSSTQYEQYF | TRBJ2-7 | NA | NA | TRBV27
TGTGCCAGCAGCCTCGTTGGGGGAAGAGCCGGGGAGCTGTTTTTT | CASSLVGGRAGELFF | TRBJ2-2 | NA | once | TRBV7-2
TGCGCCAGCAGCTTGATAGCTACCGACGAGCAGTACTTC | CASSLIATDEQYF | TRBJ2-7 | NA | NA | TRBV5-1
TGTGCCAGCAGCGATAGGGGGACTACCTACGAGCAGTACTTC | CASSDRGTTYEQYF | TRBJ2-7 | NA | NA | TRBV13
TGTGCCAGCAGCCTAATCGGGCGAGGGGATAATTCACCCCTCCACTTT | CASSLIGRGDNSPLHF | TRBJ1-6 | NA | NA | TRBV7-2
TGTGCCAGCAGCGCATTCCAGGGGGGTGCCTACGAGCAGTACTTC | CASSAFQGGAYEQYF | TRBJ2-7 | NA | NA | TRBV7-2
TGCGCCAGCAACCCTAGCGGGGGCACAGATACGCAGTATTTT | CASNPSGGTDTQYF | TRBJ2-3 | TRBD2 | NA | TRBV10-2
TGTGCCAGCAGCTTAGAACCGGGACTGAACACTGAAGCTTTCTTT | CASSLEPGLNTEAFF | TRBJ1-1 | NA | few | TRBV7-9
TGTGCCAGCAGAGCGGGACGGGAACACCAAGAGACCCAGTACTTC | CASRAGREHQETQYF | TRBJ2-5 | TRBD2 | once | TRBV2
TGCGCCAGCAGCCAAGGCGAAAATAGCAATCAGCCCCAGCATTTT | CASSQGENSNQPQHF | TRBJ1-5 | NA | once | TRBV4-1
TGTGCCAGCAGCTTGGCCGGGGGCGCGTACGAGCAGTACTTC | CASSLAGGAYEQYF | TRBJ2-7 | NA | NA | TRBV5-4
TGTGCCAGCAGCTTCGGGGATACGCAGTATTTT | CASSFGDTQYF | TRBJ2-3 | NA | NA | TRBV5-4
TGTGCCACCAGCAGAGATGCAGGGACAGGGGAGACCCAGTACTTC | CATSRDAGTGETQYF | TRBJ2-5 | TRBD1 | NA | TRBV15
TGCGCCAGCAGCCAACAGACAGGGGGCTATGGTGGCGAGCAGTACTTC | CASSQQTGGYGGEQYF | TRBJ2-7 | TRBD1 | NA | TRBV4-1
TGTGCCAGCAGCGACTCGACTAGCGGGATAACGGATACGCAGTATTTT | CASSDSTSGITDTQYF | TRBJ2-3 | TRBD2 | NA | TRBV9
TGTGCCAGCAGTGACTCGAGAGGGGGCACAGATACGCAGTATTTT | CASSDSRGGTDTQYF | TRBJ2-3 | NA | NA | TRBV6-4
TGCAGCGTTGGGTCTGAGGGGGCGCCCTACTACGAGCAGTACTTC | CSVGSEGAPYYEQYF | TRBJ2-7 | TRBD1 | once | TRBV29-1
TGCAGTGCTTTGACAGGGATCGAGCAGTACTTC | CSALTGIEQYF | TRBJ2-7 | TRBD1 | NA | TRBV20-1
TGTGCCAGCAGTGCCTCCGGGACACTTAACTACGAGCAGTACTTC | CASSASGTLNYEQYF | TRBJ2-7 | NA | NA | TRBV27
TGCGCCAGCAGCCAAGATGGAGCGCCGCAAGAGACCCAGTACTTC | CASSQDGAPQETQYF | TRBJ2-5 | NA | once | TRBV4-1
TGCAGCGTCGGCGGTCTAGCGGGAGCCTCCTACAATGAGCAGTTCTTC | CSVGGLAGASYNEQFF | TRBJ2-1 | TRBD2 | NA | TRBV29-1
TGTGCCAGCAGCCAAGATGTTAGCACTGAAGCTTTCTTT | CASSQDVSTEAFF | TRBJ1-1 | NA | few | TRBV14
TGTGCCAGCAGTTTAACAGGGACTAGCGGGAGGTATGAGCAGTTCTTC | CASSLTGTSGRYEQFF | TRBJ2-1 | TRBD2 | few | TRBV27
TGTGCCAGCAGCTCCAAAGTGGGACATCATAGGCCTGGAAACACCATATATTTT | CASSSKVGHHRPGNTIYF | TRBJ1-3 | NA | NA | TRBV7-9
TGTGCCAGCAGTTTGGGGGCCGTTAACACCGGGGAGCTGTTTTTT | CASSLGAVNTGELFF | TRBJ2-2 | NA | NA | TRBV27
TGTGCCAGCAGCTCAACCTGGACTAGCGGGACCTACGAGCAGTACTTC | CASSSTWTSGTYEQYF | TRBJ2-7 | TRBD2 | few | TRBV7-9
TGTGCCATCAGTGATTGGACAGGGGGAATTGGCTACACCTTC | CAISDWTGGIGYTF | TRBJ1-2 | TRBD1 | NA | TRBV10-3
TGTGCCACCAGCAGAGCGGTGCCAACCACACCTGGAAACACCATATATTTT | CATSRAVPTTPGNTIYF | TRBJ1-3 | NA | NA | TRBV15
TGTGCCAGCAGTCCCTCATTGGGTAACATTCAGTACTTC | CASSPSLGNIQYF | TRBJ2-4 | NA | once | TRBV27
TGTGCCTGGAGTGTACAGGGGGAGCAGTACTTC | CAWSVQGEQYF | TRBJ2-7 | TRBD1 | NA | TRBV30
TGTGCCAGCGGCTCAGGGGATGAGCAGTTCTTC | CASGSGDEQFF | TRBJ2-1 | NA | few | TRBV27
TGCGCCAGCAGCCAGGTAGCGGGGGGAGATACGCAGTATTTT | CASSQVAGGDTQYF | TRBJ2-3 | TRBD2 | NA | TRBV4-1
TGCGCCAGCAGCCAAGGACTAGCGGGAGACAACGAGCAGTACTTC | CASSQGLAGDNEQYF | TRBJ2-7 | TRBD2 | NA | TRBV4-1
TGTGCCAGCAAGGGGTGGGGGTCTGTCGAAGAGACCCAGTACTTC | CASKGWGSVEETQYF | TRBJ2-5 | NA | NA | TRBV2